These 25 T cell receptor beta chains came from one sample sequenced in a study of early T cells in non-severe SARS-CoV-2 infection (dated by TCRdb to 2020 to 2022). The method behind the library was 5' RACE. Sequenced using a NextSeq 500. In-frame beta chains were kept once TCRdb had trimmed the public reads at Q25 with fastp and called clones with MiXCR. Each CDR3 protein appears once, grouped with its most common genes and DNA. The sample table records around 52,000 distinct CDR3 sequences; approximately 6% of these occur just once. Around 3.9% of the sample is taken by the ten largest. Sequenced material: whole blood. The receptors here all came from an adult who was a healthcare worker with PCR-confirmed SARS-CoV-2 infection or an uninfected control (not recorded which).

The CDR3 region is CASSFEGPGANVLTF. In nucleotides, the CDR3 is TGTGCCAGCAGCTTCGAAGGGCCTGGGGCCAACGTCCTGACTTTC. The rearrangement links TRBV5-5 to TRBJ2-6; D ambiguous. The length of the CDR3 is 15 residues. The V end lost 2 bases, the J end lost 2 bases, and 8 bases lay between the germline ends. Germline lookup yields CDR1 SGHKS and CDR2 YYEKEE (reference sequence).

This clonotype was observed a handful of times. The chain is built from TRBV29-1 and TRBJ2-5, with D possibly being TRBD1 (6 bases). The CDR3 covers 13 residues. Trimming cost V 3 bases and J 5 bases, with 13 bases left between them. CDR1 and CDR2 (germline): SQVTM, ANQGSEA. In DNA form, the CDR3 reads TGCAGCGTTGACGGGACAAAGAGGGAGACCCAGTACTTC. This gives the protein CSVDGTKRETQYF.

This clonotype has at least ten counts. This chain uses TRBV10-3 with TRBJ1-2, with a weak D call TRBD1 (5 bases). Germline assignment: CDR1 ENHRY and CDR2 SYGVKD. The CDR3 has 17 residues. The germline V and J ends were trimmed by 5 bases and 5 bases, with 24 bases remaining between them. The DNA of the CDR3 is TGTGCCATCAGTCGTCTCGAGGCAGCTAATGAGGGGTATGGCTACACCTTC. Translating it yields CAISRLEAANEGYGYTF.

This chain uses TRBV7-2 with TRBJ2-3; D unclear. Germline V CDR1 and CDR2: SGHTA, FQGNSA. The ends were cut back, 0 bases at V and 6 bases at J, with 7 bases in the middle. The CDR3 is made up of 13 amino acids. CDR3 nucleotides: TGTGCCAGCAGCTTAGCAGCCTCCGATACGCAGTATTTT. Amino acid sequence: CASSLAASDTQYF.

This clonotype was picked up a small number of times. This chain links TRBV12-3 or TRBV12-4 with TRBJ1-2; unclear D gene. The CDR3 has 15 residues. The V and J ends lost 4 bases and 1 base respectively, with 13 bases between them. CDR3 amino acids: CASSSAYPDNYGYTF. DNA for the CDR3: TGTGCCAGCAGTTCCGCATACCCAGATAACTATGGCTACACCTTC.

The genes are TRBV6-5 and TRBJ2-7; D is undetermined. This CDR3 is built from 13 residues. The V end was cut by 7 bases, the J end by 4 bases, with 14 bases between. Germline CDR1 reads MNHEY; CDR2 reads SVGAGI. DNA of the CDR3: TGTGCCAGCAAATCATTTGAGAGGTACGAGCAGTACTTC. Protein: CASKSFERYEQYF.

This clonotype appeared many times. CDR3 coding DNA: TGTGCCAGCAGCTTACGGCAAGGGGGGCGGGGCCTCTACGAGCAGTACTTC. It yields the protein CASSLRQGGRGLYEQYF. The chain joins TRBV7-9 to TRBJ2-7; D might be TRBD1 or TRBD2, each matching 6 bases. This CDR3 has 17 residues. V was pared by 2 bases and J by 3 bases, with 20 bases between. The germline V gene has CDR1 SEHNR and CDR2 FQNEAQ (reference sequence).

The chain couples TRBV29-1 to TRBJ2-5, with 8 bases aligning to TRBD2. CDR1 and CDR2 from the germline V gene are SQVTM and ANQGSEA. V was pared by 7 bases and J by 1 base, with 8 bases of the junction left unmatched. This CDR3 spans 14 amino acids. The CDR3 coding sequence is TGCAGCGGGTGGAAGCGGGGGACCCAAGAGACCCAGTACTTC. As protein: CSGWKRGTQETQYF.

This clonotype occurred many times. This chain links TRBV11-2 with TRBJ1-1; perhaps TRBD1 as D (6 bases). Germline assignment: CDR1 SGHAT and CDR2 FQNNGV. The CDR3 runs 17 residues. Trimming cost V 0 bases and J 4 bases, with 18 bases left between them. CDR3 protein: CASSLDRGGGASTEAFF. The CDR3 region has the DNA TGTGCCAGCAGCTTAGATCGAGGAGGGGGGGCTAGCACTGAAGCTTTCTTT.

V is TRBV4-1 and J is TRBJ2-5, with 11 bases identical to TRBD2. The ends lost 5 bases at V and 4 bases at J; junction bases unmatched: 9. This CDR3 spans 16 amino acids. Germline-derived CDR1 and CDR2 are MGHRA and YSYEKL. The CDR3 region has the DNA TGCGCCAGCAGCTACATAGCGGGGGGGCCGGGAGAGACCCAGTACTTC. Translation: CASSYIAGGPGETQYF.

Many counts were recorded for this clonotype. The rearrangement links TRBV7-2 to TRBJ1-1; perhaps TRBD1 as D (6 bases). Germline V gene sequence: CDR1 SGHTA, CDR2 FQGNSA. V lost 5 bases, J lost 2 bases, and 18 bases lay in between. The CDR3 consists of 16 residues. CDR3 in DNA: TGTGCCAGCAGCCCCGGGTCAGGGGTTACTAACACTGAAGCTTTCTTT. It is translated as CASSPGSGVTNTEAFF.

This clonotype showed up just a few times. The chain is built from TRBV29-1 and TRBJ2-1, with TRBD1 matching over 10 bases. With V trimmed by 6 bases and J by 7 bases, 6 bases remained unmatched. The CDR3 covers 13 residues. Germline assignment: CDR1 SQVTM and CDR2 ANQGSEA. CDR3 protein: CSVGKGQGNEQFF. The CDR3 DNA reads TGCAGCGTGGGAAAGGGACAGGGGAATGAGCAGTTCTTC.

This clonotype was seen ten or more times. The genes are TRBV6-5 and TRBJ1-3; maybe TRBD1 (5 bases). The V and J ends lost 1 base and 2 bases respectively, with 12 bases between them. CDR3 length: 16 amino acids. Germline loops: CDR1 MNHEY, CDR2 SVGAGI. The chain's CDR3 is CASSYYQGRAGNTIYF. In nucleotides, the CDR3 is TGTGCCAGCAGTTACTACCAAGGCAGGGCTGGAAACACCATATATTTT.

This clonotype was seen only a few times. This sequence joins TRBV5-1 and TRBJ1-5; D is unclear. The V and J ends lost 4 bases and 5 bases respectively, with 10 bases between them. Germline V gene lookup returns CDR1 SGHRS and CDR2 YFSETQ. This CDR3 region has 13 residues. CDR3 bases: TGCGCCAGCAGCCCGGACGGTTATCAGCCCCAGCATTTT. Its protein is CASSPDGYQPQHF.

The J gene is TRBJ2-5, the V gene TRBV7-2; the D is unclear. The CDR3 runs 14 residues. Looked up from germline, CDR1 is SGHTA and CDR2 is FQGNSA. Trimming pared 5 bases from V and 5 bases from J, leaving 15 bases between. In DNA form, the CDR3 reads TGTGCCAGCAGCATTCTGAGTCTAGGCGAGACCCAGTACTTC. Residues: CASSILSLGETQYF.

This clonotype has only a few counts. The V gene is TRBV6-2 or TRBV6-3, the J gene TRBJ1-1; the D gene is possibly TRBD1 (6 bases). V was shortened by 2 bases and J by 1 base, with 11 bases between the two germline ends. This CDR3 has 15 amino acids. CDR1 is MNHEY, CDR2 SVGEGT, per germline. The CDR3: CASSYSGTRNTEAFF. CDR3 DNA sequence: TGTGCCAGCAGTTACAGTGGGACAAGGAACACTGAAGCTTTCTTT.

This clonotype was counted between two and nine times. CDR3 nucleotide sequence: TGCGCCAGCAGTGACCGGGCGGGGGTCCTAAATGAGCAGTTCTTC. Protein sequence: CASSDRAGVLNEQFF. The chain has TRBV10-2 and TRBJ2-1, with 7 bases identical to TRBD2. The V segment lost 3 bases and the J segment 7 bases; nucleotides outside the gene matches: 9. Germline V gene sequence: CDR1 WSHSY, CDR2 SAAADI. The CDR3 sequence is 15 residues long.

This clonotype was seen at least ten times. The rearrangement uses TRBV7-9 and TRBJ1-1; D is unclear. The CDR3 sequence is 13 residues long. The germline gives CDR1 SEHNR, CDR2 FQNEAQ (reference sequence). The V end lost 2 bases, the J end lost 2 bases, and 6 bases lay between the germline ends. CDR3 sequence (DNA): TGTGCCAGCAGCTTATTGGTAAACACTGAAGCTTTCTTT. It codes for CASSLLVNTEAFF.

This clonotype was detected a few times. The V gene is TRBV20-1, the J gene TRBJ1-5; the D gene is possibly TRBD1 (6 bases). The ends were cut back, 1 base at V and 2 bases at J, with 15 bases in the middle. The CDR3 is 16 amino acids. Germline V gene data show CDR1 as DFQATT and CDR2 as SNEGSKA (reference sequence). Here the CDR3 DNA reads TGCAGTGCTAGAGTAGGGGCAGGGGACCGCAATCAGCCCCAGCATTTT. Amino acid sequence: CSARVGAGDRNQPQHF.

The chain has TRBV11-3 and TRBJ2-1; 9 bases agree with TRBD2. The CDR3 has 17 residues. Germline CDR1 and CDR2: SGHNT and YENEEA. Losses at the gene ends were 5 bases for V and 0 bases for J; bases not matched to a gene: 8. DNA for the CDR3: TGTGCCAGCAGCCCGCTAGCGGGGATAAGCTCCTACAATGAGCAGTTCTTC. Its translation: CASSPLAGISSYNEQFF.

This clonotype was seen ten or more times. V gene TRBV4-2 combines with J gene TRBJ1-5, with D uncertain. The CDR3 runs to 15 residues. Trimming stripped 4 bases from V and 8 bases from J, with 18 bases between. The germline CDR1 and CDR2 sequences are LGHNA and YNFKEQ. CDR3 sequence (DNA): TGTGCCAGCAGCCCGACGGGGAGGCGGGAGGAGCCCCAGCATTTT. Its translation: CASSPTGRREEPQHF.

The chain employs TRBV7-2 and TRBJ1-1, with D perhaps TRBD1 (5 bases). With 1 base removed from V and 6 bases from J, the gap between germline ends came to 12 bases. Germline V CDR1 and CDR2: SGHTA, FQGNSA. This CDR3 contains 14 residues. The CDR3 sequence is CASSLEGIRAEAFF. The CDR3 DNA sequence: TGTGCCAGCAGCTTAGAGGGGATTAGGGCTGAAGCTTTCTTT.

V gene TRBV7-2 combines with J gene TRBJ2-7, with D possibly matching TRBD2 (6 bases). The length of the CDR3 is 16 residues. Germline assignment: CDR1 SGHTA and CDR2 FQGNSA. Trimming removed 4 bases at V and 5 bases at J, with 21 bases between. CDR3 in DNA: TGTGCCAGCAGCTCCACACTAGCACCGCGGGACCACGAGCAGTACTTC. It encodes CASSSTLAPRDHEQYF. The variable domain in full, completed from reference TRBV7-2 and TRBJ2-7, reads GAGVSQSPSNKVTEKGKDVELRCDPISGHTALYWYRQSLGQGLEFLIYFQGNSAPDKSGLPSDRFSAERTGGSVSTLTIQRTQQEDSAVYLCASSSTLAPRDHEQYFGPGTRLTVT.

This clonotype was detected a few times. The V call is TRBV27, the J call TRBJ2-6; D remains unclear. Trimming removed 5 bases at V and 0 bases at J, with 14 bases between. This CDR3 has 17 amino acids. Germline V gives CDR1 MNHEY, CDR2 SMNVEV (reference sequence). The DNA of the CDR3 is TGTGCCAGCAGTCCCCTCCCCAAACGCTCTGGGGCCAACGTCCTGACTTTC. This codes for CASSPLPKRSGANVLTF.

This clonotype was counted between two and nine times. V usage is TRBV11-3 and J usage is TRBJ2-2; D may be TRBD1 (5 bases). CDR3 size: 18 residues. Trimming shortened V by 1 base and J by 5 bases, and 20 bases separated the two germline ends. The germline V gene encodes CDR1 SGHNT and CDR2 YENEEA. The CDR3 nucleotides read TGTGCCAGCAGCTTAGTAAAAAGGGGCCCCCGGGTGACCGGGGAGCTGTTTTTT. Protein product: CASSLVKRGPRVTGELFF.